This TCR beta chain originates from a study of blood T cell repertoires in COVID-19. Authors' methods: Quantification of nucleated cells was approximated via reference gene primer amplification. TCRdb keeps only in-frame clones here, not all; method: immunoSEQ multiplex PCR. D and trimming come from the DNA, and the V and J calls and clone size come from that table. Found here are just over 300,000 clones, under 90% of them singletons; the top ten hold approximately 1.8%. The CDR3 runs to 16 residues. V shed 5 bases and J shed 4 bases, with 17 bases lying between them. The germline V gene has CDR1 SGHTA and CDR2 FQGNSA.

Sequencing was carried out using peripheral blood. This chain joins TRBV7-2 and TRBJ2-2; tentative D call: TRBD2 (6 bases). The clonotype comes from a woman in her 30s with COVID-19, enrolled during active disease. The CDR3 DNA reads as TGTGCCAGCAGCCCCCGCGGCGGGGCCTTCACCGGGGAGCTGTTTTTT. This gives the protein CASSPRGGAFTGELFF.